Given below is one TCR beta chain in context. Its specificity is not known. It was with 60 Vbeta and 13 Jbeta primers that the PCR ran. Generated by immunoSEQ multiplex PCR, the TCRdb table keeps only in-frame clones and is missing some. The top ten hold approximately 2.7% of the sample, which has some 150,000 clones, 84% seen once. V lost 0 bases and J 0 bases, leaving 9 bases between the germline ends. Germline CDR1 is MGHRA and CDR2 is YSYEKL. The CDR3 contains 15 residues. This record belongs to a study of cytomegalovirus exposure and HLA in healthy donors. Findings and caveats of the study: The productive fraction for most TCR beta V segments was about 87% or about 30% in an earlier analysis. A missense variant in DCLRE1C was later tied to TCR beta V- and J-gene trimming.

While unrecorded immune exposures were likely, the donors were nominally healthy when sampled. The chain employs TRBV4-1 and TRBJ2-7; no reliable D call. This clonotype was sampled from a boy younger than 10 in good health and CMV-seronegative. The sequenced material came from PBMCs. In nucleotides, the CDR3 is TGCGCCAGCAGCCAAGATGCACGGGTCTCCTACGAGCAGTACTTC. It is translated as CASSQDARVSYEQYF.